The entry below gives a single TCR beta chain sequence along with its context. Its specificity is unknown. This sample was included in a study of a mutant IDH1 vaccine in newly diagnosed glioma. At the level of the study: Commencement of vaccination occurred 4-6 weeks following radiotherapy alone, or concurrently with temozolomide cycles. Patients arrived already treated with radiotherapy, temozolomide, or both, most having had both.

The CDR3 is 13 amino acids. The V gene lost 4 bases and the J gene lost 2 bases, with 9 bases spanning the gap. Looked up from germline, CDR1 is SGHRS and CDR2 is YFSETQ. Regarding the study as a whole: Immune responses arising from the vaccine appeared in approximately 93% of patients.

Assay: immunoSEQ multiplex PCR; the TCRdb copy retains only in-frame clones and omits some. Among 90,000 to 100,000 clones, over 85% were seen once, and the ten largest hold roughly 0.74%. As to time point: week 47, end of study. The study gave 300 ug of mutant IDH1 20-mer peptide per vaccine dose, with topical imiquimod. Diagnosis in the donors showed new WHO grade 3 or 4 astrocytomas that were IDH1-mutant and ATRX-lost. This chain connects TRBV5-1 to TRBJ2-5; D call uncertain. The sequences come from PBMCs, collected from a glioma patient whose treatment included an IDH1 peptide vaccine. This TCR derives from a woman between 45 and 60 years old with glioma. CDR3 sequence reads: CASSARGQETQYF. The CDR3, as DNA: TGCGCCAGCAGCGCCCGCGGACAAGAGACCCAGTACTTC.